This TCR beta chain was profiled in a study of blood T cell repertoires in COVID-19. Study information: Sources were T cells, B-cell-depleted T cells, or PBMCs; the material itself was cDNA or gDNA.

In its sample, this clone was seen a few times. Losses at the gene ends were 3 bases for V and 7 bases for J; bases not matched to a gene: 3. Germline V gene lookup returns CDR1 MDHEN and CDR2 SYDVKM. CDR3 length equals 15 residues. TCRdb keeps only in-frame clones here, not all; method: immunoSEQ multiplex PCR. The table includes about 380,000 clones, approximately 90% detected once. Input material: PBMCs or T cells enriched from blood (not recorded which). This receptor was identified in a woman younger than 30 who had recovered from COVID-19. The rearrangement uses TRBV28 and TRBJ1-6; TRBD1 matches 10 bases. CDR3 amino acids: CASSLVGQGNSPLHF. CDR3 DNA: TGTGCCAGCAGTTTGGTGGGACAGGGGAATTCACCCCTCCACTTT.